The 11 T cell receptor beta chains in this list originate from one sample, sequenced in a study of cytomegalovirus exposure and HLA in healthy donors (dated by TCRdb to 2016 to 2017). The protocol used for the library was the immunoSEQ multiplex PCR assay. For the multiplex PCR, a mixture combining 60 forward primers for TCR Vbeta segments and 13 reverse primers for TCR Jbeta segments was used. TCRdb re-hosts the immuneACCESS table, in-frame sequences only. Its copies lack some clones; in the studies checked, an unresolved V gene accounts for under half of them, and the cause for the rest is not known. The sample table lists roughly 190,000 clones, roughly 80% of them with a count of one. Together, the top ten hold around 3.9% of the sample. The sequenced sample was PBMCs. The source of these receptors is a man aged 50 to 60 in good health and CMV-seronegative.

The chain has TRBV11-3 and TRBJ2-5, with TRBD1 matching over 7 bases. J lost 5 bases, V lost 5 bases, and 11 bases had no gene match. The germline CDR1 and CDR2 sequences are SGHNT and YENEEA. CDR3 size: 15 residues. CDR3 nucleotide sequence: TGTGCCAGCAGCCCCAACGGAAGGGGGCCGGAGACCCAGTACTTC. Residues: CASSPNGRGPETQYF.

The chain recombines TRBV7-9 with TRBJ1-2; D possibly corresponds to TRBD1 (6 bases). Trimming took off 4 bases at V and 4 bases at J, with 22 bases between the two ends. Germline V gene sequence: CDR1 SEHNR, CDR2 FQNEAQ (reference sequence). The CDR3 consists of 17 residues. Here the CDR3 reads CASSSGLQGTMSYGYTF. CDR3 nucleotide sequence: TGTGCCAGCAGCTCGGGATTACAGGGCACTATGAGCTATGGCTACACCTTC.

This clone appeared a few times. V gene TRBV27 combines with J gene TRBJ2-7; 11 bases agree with TRBD1. V lost 3 bases and J lost 6; bases outside the gene matches: 1. The CDR3 consists of 13 residues. CDR1 and CDR2 from the germline V gene are MNHEY and SMNVEV (reference sequence). CDR3 in amino acids: CASSLGTGGEQYF. For the CDR3, the DNA is TGTGCCAGCAGTTTGGGGACAGGGGGCGAGCAGTACTTC.

V is TRBV6-4 and J is TRBJ2-3, with 8 bases fitting TRBD1. Losses at the gene ends were 3 bases for V and 4 bases for J; bases not matched to a gene: 6. This CDR3 comprises 15 residues. Per germline, CDR1 MRHNA and CDR2 SNTAGT. In DNA form, the CDR3 reads TGTGCCAGCAGTGAGGACAGGGCAGGACCAGATACGCAGTATTTT. Translating it yields CASSEDRAGPDTQYF.

This clone was observed once. The V gene is TRBV5-6, the J gene TRBJ1-5, with D possibly matching TRBD1 (6 bases). In germline, CDR1 is SGHDT, CDR2 YYEEEE. Trimming left V 5 bases short and J 6 bases short, with 9 bases between. The CDR3 covers 12 residues. The DNA for the CDR3 is TGTGCCAGCAGTCAAGGGGGTCAGCCCCAGCATTTT. Its protein is CASSQGGQPQHF.

This clone was recorded a few times. This sequence joins TRBV5-4 and TRBJ2-5; tentatively, D is TRBD1 (5 bases). Germline V CDR1 and CDR2: SGHNT, YYREEE (reference sequence). Trimming removed 4 bases from V and 3 bases from J, with 19 bases in between. This CDR3 region has 16 residues. CDR3 bases: TGTGCCAGCAGCCGGCGAAGGGTTAGGGGCGAAGAGACCCAGTACTTC. Translating gives CASSRRRVRGEETQYF.

V gene TRBV2 combines with J gene TRBJ2-7; possible D gene TRBD2, 5 bases. This CDR3 region has 14 residues. Between the trimmed V and J ends, which lost 7 bases and 2 bases, there was a span of 15 bases. Germline V CDR1 and CDR2: SNHLY, FYNNEI. The CDR3 spells CASNNLPGTYEQYF. The CDR3 DNA reads as TGTGCCAGCAACAACCTTCCGGGGACCTACGAGCAGTACTTC.

The chain recombines TRBV18 with TRBJ2-1, with 8 bases fitting TRBD1. The junction had 10 bases not matched to a gene; V was cut back by 6 bases and J by 0 bases. The CDR3 consists of 17 residues. The germline gives CDR1 KGHSH, CDR2 LQKENI. The CDR3 protein is CASSRMTGERSYNEQFF. CDR3 nucleotides: TGTGCCAGCTCGCGGATGACAGGGGAACGCTCCTACAATGAGCAGTTCTTC. Complete variable domain (other parts from reference TRBV18 and TRBJ2-1): NAGVMQNPRHLVRRRGQEARLRCSPMKGHSHVYWYRQLPEEGLKFMVYLQKENIIDESGMPKERFSAEFPKEGPSILRIQQVVRGDSAAYFCASSRMTGERSYNEQFFGPGTRLTVL.

This rearrangement joins TRBV10-3 to TRBJ2-1; the D gene is possibly TRBD1 (5 bases). CDR1 is ENHRY, CDR2 SYGVKD, per germline. V was trimmed by 11 bases and J by 8 bases, leaving 19 bases between them. The CDR3 totals 13 residues. CDR3 protein: CASQGPNADEQFF. For the CDR3, the DNA is TGTGCCTCCCAGGGCCCGAATGCGGATGAGCAGTTCTTC.

The rearrangement uses TRBV4-1 and TRBJ1-1; D is undetermined. The CDR3 sequence is 15 residues long. Germline V gene lookup returns CDR1 MGHRA and CDR2 YSYEKL. Trimming shortened V by 4 bases and J by 6 bases, and 18 bases separated the two germline ends. CDR3 sequence reads: CASSRGGWGESEAFF. The DNA of the CDR3 is TGCGCCAGCAGCCGCGGCGGATGGGGAGAGTCTGAAGCTTTCTTT.

This clone appeared a single time. This chain links TRBV7-9 with TRBJ1-1, with 8 bases lining up with TRBD1. V lost 6 bases, J lost 4 bases, and 13 bases stayed unmatched. CDR3 length: 16 residues. Germline CDR1 and CDR2: SEHNR and FQNEAQ (reference sequence). CDR3 sequence: CASSTRTGLQATEAFF. In DNA, the CDR3 is TGTGCCAGCAGTACTCGGACAGGGCTCCAGGCCACTGAAGCTTTCTTT.